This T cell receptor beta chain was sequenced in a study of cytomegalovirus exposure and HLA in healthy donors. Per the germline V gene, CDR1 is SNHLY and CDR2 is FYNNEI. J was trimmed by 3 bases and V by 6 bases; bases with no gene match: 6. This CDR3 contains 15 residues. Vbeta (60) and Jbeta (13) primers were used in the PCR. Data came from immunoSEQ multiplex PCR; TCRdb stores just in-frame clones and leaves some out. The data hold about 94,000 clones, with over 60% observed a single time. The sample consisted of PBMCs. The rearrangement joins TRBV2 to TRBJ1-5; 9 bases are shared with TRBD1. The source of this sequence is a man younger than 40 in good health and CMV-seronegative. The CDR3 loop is CASSAGTGNNQPQHF. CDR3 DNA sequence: TGTGCCAGCAGCGCCGGGACAGGGAACAATCAGCCCCAGCATTTT.